Listed below are T cell receptor beta chains from one sample, sequenced in a study of T-cell reconstitution after alpha-beta-depleted transplantation in children. TCRdb ran MiXCR on the PCR reads and lists one entry per CDR3 protein. The top ten clones hold 28% of a sample with about 1,000,000 distinct CDR3 sequences, about 31% of them seen once. The sequences come from PBMCs, mostly from graft donor cells, collected 360 days after TCRalphabeta/CD19-depleted stem cell transplant. The origin of the receptors is a boy in the first two years of life who had a stem cell transplant for SCID, so the T cells may come from the graft donor. CDR3s include the opening cysteine and the closing phenylalanine or tryptophan. A D gene is named only where the DNA matches it firmly. Clone size, where shown, is once, few, many, or a class for clones that have expanded.

J gene	V gene	D gene	CDR3 length	clone size	CDR3 protein	CDR3 DNA
TRBJ2-3	TRBV5-6	NA	15	many	CASSSGLDPPDTQYF	TGTGCCAGCAGCTCCGGCCTAGACCCACCCGATACGCAGTATTTT
TRBJ2-7	TRBV2	NA	11	NA	CASSDWGEQYF	TGTGCCAGCAGTGACTGGGGCGAGCAGTACTTC
TRBJ2-7	TRBV4-3	NA	15	few	CASSHQETGSYEQYF	TGCGCCAGCAGCCATCAAGAGACAGGCTCCTACGAGCAGTACTTC
TRBJ2-5	TRBV10-3	TRBD2	14	NA	CAISEGLAVSTQYF	TGTGCCATCAGTGAGGGGCTAGCGGTTTCCACCCAGTACTTC
TRBJ1-3	TRBV7-2	NA	14	NA	CASSYTASGNTIYF	TGTGCCAGCAGCTATACAGCCTCTGGAAACACCATATATTTT
TRBJ2-1	TRBV5-1	NA	15	many	CASSFRGNSYNEQFF	TGCGCCAGCAGCTTCCGGGGGAACTCCTACAATGAGCAGTTCTTC
TRBJ2-3	TRBV7-8	NA	16	NA	CASRSTMGRRVGTQYF	TGTGCCAGCAGGTCCACGATGGGGAGAAGGGTTGGTACGCAGTATTTT
TRBJ1-2	TRBV7-9	NA	13	NA	CASRTPLEWGYTF	TGTGCCAGCAGAACGCCGCTCGAGTGGGGCTACACCTTC
TRBJ2-2	TRBV19	TRBD1	15	NA	CASRGRGQNTGELFF	TGTGCCAGTAGGGGAAGGGGGCAGAACACCGGGGAGCTGTTTTTT
TRBJ2-1	TRBV27	NA	15	NA	CASSLGWSAYNEQFF	TGTGCCAGCAGTTTAGGGTGGTCAGCCTACAATGAGCAGTTCTTC
TRBJ2-3	TRBV28	NA	17	NA	CASSLVEGTLYTDTQYF	TGTGCCAGCAGTTTGGTCGAGGGTACACTTTACACAGATACGCAGTATTTT
TRBJ2-3	TRBV4-1	NA	15	few	CASSQDLLATDTQYF	TGCGCCAGCAGCCAAGATCTTTTGGCCACAGATACGCAGTATTTT
TRBJ2-1	TRBV6-5	TRBD2	16	few	CASSTRTSGGHNEQFF	TGTGCCAGCAGTACTCGGACTAGCGGGGGGCACAATGAGCAGTTCTTC
TRBJ1-4	TRBV4-1	NA	17	NA	CASSQDPVRVTNEKLFF	TGCGCCAGCAGCCAAGATCCAGTCAGGGTAACTAATGAAAAACTGTTTTTT
TRBJ1-1	TRBV2	NA	14	NA	CASMGYRANTEAFF	TGTGCCAGCATGGGTTACAGGGCCAACACTGAAGCTTTCTTT
TRBJ2-7	TRBV2	TRBD1	15	many	CASSLPGQGFYEQYF	TGTGCCAGCAGTTTACCGGGACAGGGGTTTTACGAGCAGTACTTC
TRBJ1-1	TRBV29-1	TRBD1	12	few	CSVVGQDTEAFF	TGCAGCGTGGTGGGACAGGACACTGAAGCTTTCTTT
TRBJ2-1	TRBV4-2	NA	16	NA	CASSPQTGLDSNEQFF	TGTGCCAGCAGCCCACAGACGGGACTGGATAGCAATGAGCAGTTCTTC
TRBJ2-7	TRBV5-5	TRBD1	14	NA	CASSVSTGHYEQYF	TGTGCCAGCAGCGTATCGACAGGGCACTACGAGCAGTACTTC
TRBJ2-3	TRBV5-1	NA	17	few	CASSLGIWSGSTDTQYF	TGCGCCAGCAGCTTGGGTATTTGGAGCGGGAGCACAGATACGCAGTATTTT
TRBJ2-5	TRBV29-1	NA	15	NA	CSAGPGLRVQETQYF	TGCAGCGCTGGGCCTGGTCTGCGGGTTCAAGAGACCCAGTACTTC
TRBJ2-3	TRBV20-1	NA	16	few	CSARTQEWRQADTQYF	TGCAGTGCTAGAACACAGGAATGGCGGCAGGCAGATACGCAGTATTTT
TRBJ2-7	TRBV6-5	TRBD1	16	once	CASSYSGTASSYEQYF	TGTGCCAGCAGTTACTCGGGGACAGCCAGCTCCTACGAGCAGTACTTC
TRBJ2-6	TRBV12-3/TRBV12-4	NA	14	many	CASSSFSGANVLTF	TGTGCCAGCAGTTCTTTCTCTGGGGCCAACGTCCTGACTTTC
TRBJ1-1	TRBV12-3/TRBV12-4	NA	16	few	CASREYREGWHTEAFF	TGTGCCAGCAGAGAATACCGGGAGGGATGGCACACTGAAGCTTTCTTT
TRBJ2-7	TRBV20-1	NA	15	NA	CSARGIGGGSYEQYF	TGCAGTGCTAGAGGGATAGGGGGGGGGTCCTACGAGCAGTACTTC
TRBJ2-1	TRBV7-9	NA	12	NA	CASLLHGDEQFF	TGTGCCAGTCTATTACACGGGGATGAGCAGTTCTTC
TRBJ2-1	TRBV5-1	NA	16	NA	CASSLYSESSYNEQFF	TGCGCCAGCAGCTTATACAGTGAGAGCTCCTACAATGAGCAGTTCTTC
TRBJ1-2	TRBV5-5	NA	13	NA	CASSADSNYGYTF	TGTGCCAGCAGCGCGGACAGCAACTATGGCTACACCTTC
TRBJ1-5	TRBV20-1	NA	14	NA	CSARVTLSNQPQHF	TGCAGTGCTAGAGTGACACTTAGCAATCAGCCCCAGCATTTT
TRBJ2-3	TRBV20-1	TRBD2	14	NA	CSARTSASGDTQYF	TGCAGTGCTAGGACTAGCGCTTCGGGAGATACGCAGTATTTT
TRBJ1-3	TRBV4-2	NA	14	few	CASGDGTSGNTIYF	TGTGCCAGCGGGGACGGGACCTCTGGAAACACCATATATTTT
TRBJ2-6	TRBV18	NA	16	many	CASSPISGSGANVLTF	TGTGCCAGCTCACCCATAAGCGGCTCTGGGGCCAACGTCCTGACTTTC
TRBJ2-1	TRBV7-9	NA	17	few	CASSLGLWGSSFNEQFF	TGTGCCAGCAGCTTAGGGCTCTGGGGGTCCTCTTTCAATGAGCAGTTCTTC
TRBJ2-1	TRBV2	TRBD2	16	few	CASSLGLVGTYNEQFF	TGTGCCAGCAGTCTTGGACTAGTTGGCACCTACAATGAGCAGTTCTTC
TRBJ1-1	TRBV6-5	NA	14	NA	CASSYDRPNTEAFF	TGTGCCAGCAGTTATGACAGACCCAACACTGAAGCTTTCTTT
TRBJ2-1	TRBV10-3	NA	17	few	CAISDYLAGRSYNEQFF	TGTGCCATCAGTGATTACCTAGCAGGCCGCTCCTACAATGAGCAGTTCTTC
TRBJ1-1	TRBV12-3/TRBV12-4	NA	17	NA	CASLTQELSFVGTEAFF	TGTGCCAGCCTCACACAGGAGTTGTCCTTTGTCGGCACTGAAGCTTTCTTT
TRBJ2-3	TRBV11-1	NA	14	NA	CASSLGPATDTQYF	TGTGCCAGCAGCTTGGGCCCCGCCACAGATACGCAGTATTTT
TRBJ2-7	TRBV6-5	TRBD1	14	NA	CASSYDRETYEQYF	TGTGCCAGCAGTTACGACAGGGAGACCTACGAGCAGTACTTC
TRBJ2-7	TRBV18	NA	12	few	CASSPWQGEQYF	TGTGCCAGCTCACCATGGCAGGGGGAGCAGTACTTC
TRBJ1-1	TRBV5-1	NA	18	NA	CASSLAKTAAPMNTEAFF	TGCGCCAGCAGCTTGGCCAAGACAGCCGCCCCTATGAACACTGAAGCTTTCTTT
TRBJ2-7	TRBV6-2/TRBV6-3	NA	12	NA	CASWIRGDEQYF	TGTGCCAGCTGGATACGAGGGGACGAGCAGTACTTC
TRBJ2-7	TRBV4-1	NA	19	few	CASSQERLVPLIFSYEQYF	TGCGCCAGCAGCCAAGAAAGATTAGTGCCCCTAATCTTCTCCTACGAGCAGTACTTC
TRBJ1-5	TRBV12-3/TRBV12-4	TRBD1	15	once	CASSPNRGLRQPQHF	TGTGCCAGCAGCCCAAACAGGGGTCTAAGGCAGCCCCAGCATTTT
TRBJ2-5	TRBV20-1	TRBD1	13	NA	CSASTGGWETQYF	TGCAGTGCGAGTACAGGGGGATGGGAGACCCAGTACTTC
TRBJ2-5	TRBV5-1	NA	13	few	CASARISGETQYF	TGCGCCAGCGCAAGGATATCGGGGGAGACCCAGTACTTC
TRBJ2-6	TRBV12-3/TRBV12-4	NA	16	few	CASSAQGYSGANVLTF	TGTGCCAGCAGTGCCCAGGGATACTCTGGGGCCAACGTCCTGACTTTC
TRBJ2-3	TRBV15	TRBD2	21	few	CATSRTYRRLAGGSSTDTQYF	TGTGCCACCAGCAGAACGTACCGTCGTCTAGCGGGGGGATCTAGCACAGATACGCAGTATTTT
TRBJ2-1	TRBV7-9	NA	15	NA	CASSPGGPGYNEQFF	TGTGCCAGCAGCCCCGGGGGTCCAGGGTACAATGAGCAGTTCTTC
TRBJ1-1	TRBV4-3	NA	16	NA	CASSPKDPSLNTEAFF	TGCGCCAGCAGCCCAAAGGACCCTTCCCTGAACACTGAAGCTTTCTTT
TRBJ1-4	TRBV7-9	TRBD1	16	NA	CASSPPGGRGREKLFF	TGTGCCAGCAGCCCCCCTGGGGGCAGGGGGCGAGAAAAACTGTTTTTT
TRBJ1-1	TRBV12-3/TRBV12-4	TRBD1	14	many	CASSVQGLNTEAFF	TGTGCCAGCAGTGTACAGGGGTTGAACACTGAAGCTTTCTTT
TRBJ2-1	TRBV13	TRBD2	16	few	CASRFWESGGAGEQFF	TGTGCCAGCAGATTTTGGGAGAGCGGGGGGGCCGGGGAGCAGTTCTTC
TRBJ1-1	TRBV20-1	NA	14	few	CSARSFLLFTEAFF	TGCAGTGCTAGATCCTTTCTCCTATTCACTGAAGCTTTCTTT
TRBJ2-2	TRBV20-1	TRBD2	16	few	CSADGLARSGAGELFF	TGCAGTGCGGACGGACTAGCGCGGTCGGGGGCCGGGGAGCTGTTTTTT
TRBJ2-5	TRBV20-1	NA	14	few	CSAPTEGWQETQYF	TGCAGTGCTCCAACGGAGGGGTGGCAAGAGACCCAGTACTTC